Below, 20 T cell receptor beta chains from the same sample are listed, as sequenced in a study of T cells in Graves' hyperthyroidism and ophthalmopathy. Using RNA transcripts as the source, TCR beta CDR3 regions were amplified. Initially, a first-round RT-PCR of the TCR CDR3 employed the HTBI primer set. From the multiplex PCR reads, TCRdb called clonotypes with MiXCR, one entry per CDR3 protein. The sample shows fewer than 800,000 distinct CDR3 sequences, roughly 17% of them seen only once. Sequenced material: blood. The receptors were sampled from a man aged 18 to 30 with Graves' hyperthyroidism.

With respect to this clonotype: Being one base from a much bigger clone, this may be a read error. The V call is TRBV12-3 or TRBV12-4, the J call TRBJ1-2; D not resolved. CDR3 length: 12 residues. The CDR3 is CASSRTATSYSF. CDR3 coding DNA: TGTGCCAGCAGCCGGACGGCCACTAGCTACTCCTTC.

The CDR3 spells CASSFFRGPTSGSYTQYF. The CDR3 region has the DNA TGTGCCAGCAGTTTTTTTCGAGGTCCCACTAGCGGGAGCTATACGCAGTATTTT. V is TRBV12-3 or TRBV12-4 and J is TRBJ2-3; 11 bases align to TRBD2. After removal of 3 bases from V and 7 bases from J, the junction contained 15 bases not matched to a gene. The CDR3 is 18 amino acids.

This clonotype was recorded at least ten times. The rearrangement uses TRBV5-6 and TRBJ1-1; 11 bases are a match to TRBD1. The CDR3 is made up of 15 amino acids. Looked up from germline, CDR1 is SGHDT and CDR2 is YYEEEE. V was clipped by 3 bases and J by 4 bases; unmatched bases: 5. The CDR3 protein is CASSSGTGGFTEAFF. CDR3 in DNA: TGTGCCAGCAGCTCCGGGACAGGGGGGTTCACTGAAGCTTTCTTT.

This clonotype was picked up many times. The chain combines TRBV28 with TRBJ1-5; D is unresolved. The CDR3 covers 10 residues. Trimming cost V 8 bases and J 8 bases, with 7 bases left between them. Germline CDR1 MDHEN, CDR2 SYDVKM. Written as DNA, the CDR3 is TGTGCCAGCTCGGGCGAGCCCCAGCATTTT. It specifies CASSGEPQHF.

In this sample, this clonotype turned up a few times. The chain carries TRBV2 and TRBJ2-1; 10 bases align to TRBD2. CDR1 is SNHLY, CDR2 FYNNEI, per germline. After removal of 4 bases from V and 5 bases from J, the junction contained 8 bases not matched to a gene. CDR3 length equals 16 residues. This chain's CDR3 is CASSGSGLAFDNEQFF. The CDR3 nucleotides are TGTGCCAGCAGTGGATCGGGACTAGCGTTCGACAATGAGCAGTTCTTC.

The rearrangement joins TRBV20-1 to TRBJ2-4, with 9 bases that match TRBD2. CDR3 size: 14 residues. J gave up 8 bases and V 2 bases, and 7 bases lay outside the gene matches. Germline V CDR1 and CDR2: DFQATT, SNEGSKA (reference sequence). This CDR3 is CSARHSGSQDIQYF. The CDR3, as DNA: TGCAGTGCTAGACATAGCGGGAGCCAGGACATTCAGTACTTC.

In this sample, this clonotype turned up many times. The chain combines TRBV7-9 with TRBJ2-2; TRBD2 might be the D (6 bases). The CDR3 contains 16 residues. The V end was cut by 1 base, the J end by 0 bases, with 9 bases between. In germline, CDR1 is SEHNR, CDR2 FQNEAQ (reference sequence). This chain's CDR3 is CASSLGGGTNTGELFF. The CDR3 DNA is TGTGCCAGCAGCTTAGGCGGCGGGACGAACACCGGGGAGCTGTTTTTT.

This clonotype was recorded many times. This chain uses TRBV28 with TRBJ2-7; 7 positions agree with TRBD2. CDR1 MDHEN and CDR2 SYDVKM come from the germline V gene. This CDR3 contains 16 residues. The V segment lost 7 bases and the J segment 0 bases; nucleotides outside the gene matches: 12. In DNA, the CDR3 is TGTGCCAGCACCCCCCGGTGGCGGGAGCTCTCCTACGAGCAGTACTTC. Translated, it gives CASTPRWRELSYEQYF. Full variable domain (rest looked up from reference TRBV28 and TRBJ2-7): DVKVTQSSRYLVKRTGEKVFLECVQDMDHENMFWYRQDPGLGLRLIYFSYDVKMKEKGDIPEGYSVSREKKERFSLILESASTNQTSMYLCASTPRWRELSYEQYFGPGTRLTVT.

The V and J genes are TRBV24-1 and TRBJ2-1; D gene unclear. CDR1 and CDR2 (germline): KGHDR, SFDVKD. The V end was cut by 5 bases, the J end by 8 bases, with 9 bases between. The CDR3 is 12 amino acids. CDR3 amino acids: CATSGWADEQFF. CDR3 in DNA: TGTGCCACCAGTGGGTGGGCGGATGAGCAGTTCTTC.

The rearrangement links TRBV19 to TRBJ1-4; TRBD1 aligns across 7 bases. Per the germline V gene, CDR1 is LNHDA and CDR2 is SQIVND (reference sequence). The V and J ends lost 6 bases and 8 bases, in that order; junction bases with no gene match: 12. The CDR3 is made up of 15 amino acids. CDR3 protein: CASSQGTAPREKLFF. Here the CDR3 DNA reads TGTGCCAGTAGCCAAGGGACAGCCCCACGGGAAAAACTGTTTTTT. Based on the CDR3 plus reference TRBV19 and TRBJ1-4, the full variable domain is DGGITQSPKYLFRKEGQNVTLSCEQNLNHDAMYWYRQDPGQGLRLIYYSQIVNDFQKGDIAEGYSVSREKKESFPLTVTSAQKNPTAFYLCASSQGTAPREKLFFGSGTQLSVL.

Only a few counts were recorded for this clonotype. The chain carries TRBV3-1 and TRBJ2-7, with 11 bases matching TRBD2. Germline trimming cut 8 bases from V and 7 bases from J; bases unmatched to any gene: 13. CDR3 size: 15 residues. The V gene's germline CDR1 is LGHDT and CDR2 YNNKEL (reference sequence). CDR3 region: CASQLLAGGPGEQYF. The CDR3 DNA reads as TGTGCCAGCCAACTCTTAGCGGGAGGGCCGGGAGAGCAGTACTTC.

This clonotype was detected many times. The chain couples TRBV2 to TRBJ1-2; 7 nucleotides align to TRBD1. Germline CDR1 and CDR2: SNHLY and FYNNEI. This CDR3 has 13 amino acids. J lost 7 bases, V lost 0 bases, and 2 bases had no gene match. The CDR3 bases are TGTGCCAGCAGTGAAGCTTCAGGGGGTGGCTACACCTTC. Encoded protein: CASSEASGGGYTF.

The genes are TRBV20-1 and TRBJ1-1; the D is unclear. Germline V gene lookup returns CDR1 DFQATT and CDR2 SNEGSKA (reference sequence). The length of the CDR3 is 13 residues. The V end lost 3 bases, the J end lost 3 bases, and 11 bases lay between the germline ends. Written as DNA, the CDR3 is TGCAGTGCTAGCGACGGTAGGGACACTGAAGCTTTCTTT. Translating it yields CSASDGRDTEAFF.

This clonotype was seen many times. The CDR3 sequence is CASTSRITEQFF. Written as DNA, the CDR3 is TGTGCCAGCACCTCCAGGATCACTGAGCAGTTCTTC. The V and J genes are TRBV2 and TRBJ2-1; D remains ambiguous. Germline V CDR1 and CDR2: SNHLY, FYNNEI. The length of the CDR3 is 12 residues. Deletions cut 7 bases from V and 9 bases from J, with 13 bases between.

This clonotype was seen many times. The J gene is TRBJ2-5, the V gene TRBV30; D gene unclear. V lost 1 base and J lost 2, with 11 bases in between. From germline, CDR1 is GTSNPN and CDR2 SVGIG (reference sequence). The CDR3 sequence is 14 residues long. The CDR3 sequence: CAWSAPIRQETQYF. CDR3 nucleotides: TGTGCCTGGAGTGCCCCGATAAGACAAGAGACCCAGTACTTC.

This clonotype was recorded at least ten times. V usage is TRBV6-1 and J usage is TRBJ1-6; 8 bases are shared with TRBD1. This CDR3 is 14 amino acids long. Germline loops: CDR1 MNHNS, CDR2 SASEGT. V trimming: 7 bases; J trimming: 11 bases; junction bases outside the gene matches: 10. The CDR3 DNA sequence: TGTGCCAGCATCACAGGGGGGAGCCGAGCACCCCTCCACTTT. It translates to CASITGGSRAPLHF.

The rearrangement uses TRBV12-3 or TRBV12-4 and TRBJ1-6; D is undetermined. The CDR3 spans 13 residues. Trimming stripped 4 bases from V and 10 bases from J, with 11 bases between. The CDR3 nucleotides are TGTGCCAGCAGTTCCCTGACTAAATCACCCCTCCACTTT. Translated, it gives CASSSLTKSPLHF.

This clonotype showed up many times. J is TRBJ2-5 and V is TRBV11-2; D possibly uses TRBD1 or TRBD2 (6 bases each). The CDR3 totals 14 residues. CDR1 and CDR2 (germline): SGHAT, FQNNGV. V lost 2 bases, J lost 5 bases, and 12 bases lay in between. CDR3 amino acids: CASSLLGGRETQYF. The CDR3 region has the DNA TGTGCCAGCAGCTTATTGGGGGGCCGGGAGACCCAGTACTTC.

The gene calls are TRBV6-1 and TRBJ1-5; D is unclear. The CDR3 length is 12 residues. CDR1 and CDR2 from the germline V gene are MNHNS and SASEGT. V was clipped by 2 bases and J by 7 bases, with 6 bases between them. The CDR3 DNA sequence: TGTGCCAGCAGTGAACTCCTCCAGCCCCAGCATTTT. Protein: CASSELLQPQHF.

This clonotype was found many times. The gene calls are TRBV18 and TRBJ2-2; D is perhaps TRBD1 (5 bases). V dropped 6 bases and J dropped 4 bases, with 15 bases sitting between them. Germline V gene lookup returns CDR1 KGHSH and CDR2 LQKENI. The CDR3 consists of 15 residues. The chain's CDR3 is CASSPSQGATGELFF. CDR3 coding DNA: TGTGCCAGCTCGCCCTCGCAAGGGGCCACCGGGGAGCTGTTTTTT.